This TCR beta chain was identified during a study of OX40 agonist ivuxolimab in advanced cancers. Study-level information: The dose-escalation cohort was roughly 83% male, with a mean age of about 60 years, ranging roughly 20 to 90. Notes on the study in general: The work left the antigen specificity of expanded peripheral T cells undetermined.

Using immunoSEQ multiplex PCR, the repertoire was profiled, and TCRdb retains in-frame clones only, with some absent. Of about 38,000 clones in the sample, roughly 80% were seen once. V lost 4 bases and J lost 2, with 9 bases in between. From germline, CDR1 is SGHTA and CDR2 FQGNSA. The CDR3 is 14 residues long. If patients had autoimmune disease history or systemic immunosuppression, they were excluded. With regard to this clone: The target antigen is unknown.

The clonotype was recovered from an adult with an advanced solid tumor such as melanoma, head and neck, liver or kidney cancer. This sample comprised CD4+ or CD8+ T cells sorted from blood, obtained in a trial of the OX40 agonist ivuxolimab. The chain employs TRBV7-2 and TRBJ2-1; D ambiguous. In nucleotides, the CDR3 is TGTGCCAGCAGCTACTCCGGGCCCTACAATGAGCAGTTCTTC. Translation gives CASSYSGPYNEQFF. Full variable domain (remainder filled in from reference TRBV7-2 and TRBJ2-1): GAGVSQSPSNKVTEKGKDVELRCDPISGHTALYWYRQSLGQGLEFLIYFQGNSAPDKSGLPSDRFSAERTGGSVSTLTIQRTQQEDSAVYLCASSYSGPYNEQFFGPGTRLTVL.